This T cell receptor beta chain was profiled in a study of cytomegalovirus exposure and HLA in healthy donors. This CDR3 comprises 14 residues. The germline V and J ends were trimmed by 6 bases and 1 base, with 15 bases remaining between them. Germline V gene data show CDR1 as SQVTM and CDR2 as ANQGSEA. Whole-study results and caveats: Previous analysis showed most TCR beta V segments were productive about 87% or about 30% of the time. Accounts indicate the classifier identified cytomegalovirus status with strong specificity and sensitivity. Some TCR beta chains (more than 150 of them) were listed as cytomegalovirus-associated.

About this clone: Its antigen is still unknown.

With 60 Vbeta and 13 Jbeta primers, the PCR was carried out. Source study methods: Approximately 10 million shared chains were among around 80 million unique TCR beta chains counted in a later analysis. Sequencing used immunoSEQ multiplex PCR; TCRdb keeps in-frame clones, though not all of them. D and trimming were read from the DNA, whereas the V and J calls and clone size are those reported in that table. The sample shows under 300,000 clones, 75% to 85% of them seen only once. Sequenced: PBMCs. The receptor was isolated from a woman in her sixties or seventies in good health and CMV-seropositive. The chain joins TRBV29-1 to TRBJ1-1, with a possible D match to TRBD1 (5 bases). The CDR3 protein is CSVTLTGGNTEAFF. DNA of the CDR3: TGCAGCGTGACCCTAACCGGGGGGAACACTGAAGCTTTCTTT.